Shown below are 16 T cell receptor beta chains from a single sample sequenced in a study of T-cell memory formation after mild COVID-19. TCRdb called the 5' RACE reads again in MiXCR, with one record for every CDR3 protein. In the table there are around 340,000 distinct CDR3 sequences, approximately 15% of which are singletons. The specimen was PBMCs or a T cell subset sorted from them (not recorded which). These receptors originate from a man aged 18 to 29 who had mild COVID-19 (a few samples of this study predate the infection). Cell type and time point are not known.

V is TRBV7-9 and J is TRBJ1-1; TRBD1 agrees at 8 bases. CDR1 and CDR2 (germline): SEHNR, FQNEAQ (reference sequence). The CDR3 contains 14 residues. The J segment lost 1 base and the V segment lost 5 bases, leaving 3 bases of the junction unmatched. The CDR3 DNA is TGTGCCAGCAGCAGACAGGGGTCGAACACTGAAGCTTTCTTT. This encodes CASSRQGSNTEAFF.

DNA for the CDR3: TGTGCCAGCAGTACCGGGGGAGGAGAGCAGTACGTC. Residues: CASSTGGGEQYV. This sequence joins TRBV6-6 and TRBJ2-7, with D possibly TRBD2 on 6 matching bases. This CDR3 spans 12 amino acids. V was cut by 5 bases and J by 7 bases, with 12 bases left in between. In germline, CDR1 is MNHNY, CDR2 SVGAGI (reference sequence).

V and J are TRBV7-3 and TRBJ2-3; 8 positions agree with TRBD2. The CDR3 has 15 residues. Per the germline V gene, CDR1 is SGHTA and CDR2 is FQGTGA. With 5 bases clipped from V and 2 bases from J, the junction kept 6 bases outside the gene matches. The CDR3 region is CASSPDSGNTDTQYF. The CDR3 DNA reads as TGTGCCAGCAGCCCCGATAGCGGGAACACAGATACGCAGTATTTT. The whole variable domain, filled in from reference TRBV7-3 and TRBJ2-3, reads GAGVSQTPSNKVTEKGKYVELRCDPISGHTALYWYRQSLGQGPEFLIYFQGTGAADDSGLPNDRFFAVRPEGSVSTLKIQRTERGDSAVYLCASSPDSGNTDTQYFGPGTRLTVL.

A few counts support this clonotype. CDR3 sequence reads: CASSVEGRGDGYTF. In DNA form, the CDR3 reads TGTGCCAGCAGCGTAGAGGGGCGAGGGGATGGCTACACCTTC. The J gene is TRBJ1-2, the V gene TRBV9; the D gene is possibly TRBD1 (5 bases). Trimming took off 0 bases at V and 6 bases at J, with 12 bases between the two ends. The CDR3 is 14 amino acids. Germline V lookup: CDR1 SGDLS, CDR2 YYNGEE.

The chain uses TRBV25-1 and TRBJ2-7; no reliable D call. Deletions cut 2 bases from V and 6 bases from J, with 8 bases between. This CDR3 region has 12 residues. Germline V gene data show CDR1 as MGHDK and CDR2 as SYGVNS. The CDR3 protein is CASSEGRAEQYF. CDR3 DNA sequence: TGTGCCAGCAGTGAAGGTAGGGCCGAGCAGTACTTC.

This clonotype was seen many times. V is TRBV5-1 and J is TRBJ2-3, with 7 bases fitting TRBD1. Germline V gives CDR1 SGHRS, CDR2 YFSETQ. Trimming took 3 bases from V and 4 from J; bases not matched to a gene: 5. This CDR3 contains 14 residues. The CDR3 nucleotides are TGCGCCAGCAGCTACGACAGGGATGCAGATACGCAGTATTTT. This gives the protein CASSYDRDADTQYF.

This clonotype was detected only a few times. This CDR3 is CATSDLSPSGGVQPQHF. The DNA of the CDR3 is TGTGCCACCAGTGATTTGTCCCCTTCGGGCGGGGTTCAGCCCCAGCATTTT. The rearrangement joins TRBV24-1 to TRBJ1-5, with D unresolved. Germline V gene sequence: CDR1 KGHDR, CDR2 SFDVKD. This CDR3 comprises 17 residues. Between the trimmed V and J ends, which lost 0 bases and 6 bases, there was a span of 17 bases.

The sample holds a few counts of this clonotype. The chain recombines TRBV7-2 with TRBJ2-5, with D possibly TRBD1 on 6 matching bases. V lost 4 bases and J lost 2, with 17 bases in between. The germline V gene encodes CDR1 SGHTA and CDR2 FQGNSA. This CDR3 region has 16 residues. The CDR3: CASSSRKTGFQETQYF. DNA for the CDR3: TGTGCCAGCAGCTCGAGGAAAACAGGGTTTCAAGAGACCCAGTACTTC.

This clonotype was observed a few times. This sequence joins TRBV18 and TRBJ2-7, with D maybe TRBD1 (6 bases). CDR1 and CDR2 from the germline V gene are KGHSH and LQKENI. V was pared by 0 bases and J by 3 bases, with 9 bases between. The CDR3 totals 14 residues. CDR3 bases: TGTGCCAGCTCACCACCGGAACAGGGCTACGAGCAGTACTTC. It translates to CASSPPEQGYEQYF.

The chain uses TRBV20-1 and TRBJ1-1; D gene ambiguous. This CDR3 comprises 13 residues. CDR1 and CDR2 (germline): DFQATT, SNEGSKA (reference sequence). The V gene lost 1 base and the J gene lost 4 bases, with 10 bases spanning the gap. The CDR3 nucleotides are TGCAGTGCTAGAGTAAATCTGGGCACTGAAGCTTTCTTT. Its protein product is CSARVNLGTEAFF.

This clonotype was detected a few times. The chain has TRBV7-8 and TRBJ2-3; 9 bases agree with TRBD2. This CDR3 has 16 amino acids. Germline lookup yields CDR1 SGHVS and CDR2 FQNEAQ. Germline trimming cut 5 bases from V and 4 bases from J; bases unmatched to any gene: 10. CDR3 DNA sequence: TGTGCCAGCAGCACTCTAGCGGGGACCGGGGCAGATACGCAGTATTTT. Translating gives CASSTLAGTGADTQYF.

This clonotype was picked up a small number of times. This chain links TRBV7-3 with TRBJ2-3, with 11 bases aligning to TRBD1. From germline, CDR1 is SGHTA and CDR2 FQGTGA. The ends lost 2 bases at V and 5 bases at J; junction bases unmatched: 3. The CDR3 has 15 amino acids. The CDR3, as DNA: TGTGCCAGCAGCTTAGGGGGACAGGGGGGAGATACGCAGTATTTT. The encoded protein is CASSLGGQGGDTQYF.

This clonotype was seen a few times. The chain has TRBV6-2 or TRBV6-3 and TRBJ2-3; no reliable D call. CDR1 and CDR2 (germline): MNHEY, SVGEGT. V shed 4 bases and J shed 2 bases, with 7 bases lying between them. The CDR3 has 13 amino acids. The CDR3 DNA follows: TGTGCCAGCAGTTTTTCCCCCACAGATACGCAGTATTTT. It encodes CASSFSPTDTQYF.

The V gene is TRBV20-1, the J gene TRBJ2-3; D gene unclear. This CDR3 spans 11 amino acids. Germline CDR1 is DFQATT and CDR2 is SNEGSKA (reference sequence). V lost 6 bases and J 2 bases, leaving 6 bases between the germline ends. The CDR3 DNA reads TGCAGTGCAGCAAACACAGATACGCAGTATTTT. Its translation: CSAANTDTQYF.

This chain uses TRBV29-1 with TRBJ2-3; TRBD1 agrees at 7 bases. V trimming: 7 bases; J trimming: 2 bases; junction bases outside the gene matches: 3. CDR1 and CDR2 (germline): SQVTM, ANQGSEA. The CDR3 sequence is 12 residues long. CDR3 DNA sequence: TGCAGCGCTGACAGGGTCACAGATACGCAGTATTTT. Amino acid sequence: CSADRVTDTQYF.

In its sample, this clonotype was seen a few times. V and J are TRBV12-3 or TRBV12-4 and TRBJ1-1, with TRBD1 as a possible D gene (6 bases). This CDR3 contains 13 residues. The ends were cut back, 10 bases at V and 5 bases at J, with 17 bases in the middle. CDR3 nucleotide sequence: TGTGCCACCAGCTCGGGGGCTGGTACTGAAGCTTTCTTT. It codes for CATSSGAGTEAFF.